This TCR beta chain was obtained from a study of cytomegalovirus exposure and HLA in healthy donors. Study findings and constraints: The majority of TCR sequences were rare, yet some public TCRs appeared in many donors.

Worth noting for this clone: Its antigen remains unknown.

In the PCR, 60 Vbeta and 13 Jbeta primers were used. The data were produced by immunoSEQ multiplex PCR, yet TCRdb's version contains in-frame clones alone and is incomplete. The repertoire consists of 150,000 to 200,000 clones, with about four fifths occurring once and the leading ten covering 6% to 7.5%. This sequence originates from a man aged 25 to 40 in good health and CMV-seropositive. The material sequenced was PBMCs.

The CDR3 DNA reads as TGTGCCAGCAGCCCGGGGAAAGAAAAACTGTTTTTT. Its translation is CASSPGKEKLFF. V gene TRBV7-8 combines with J gene TRBJ1-4; no clear D gene. The CDR3 runs 12 residues. Trimming removed 5 bases from V and 8 bases from J, with 9 bases in between. The germline V gene encodes CDR1 SGHVS and CDR2 FQNEAQ.